The next 22 T cell receptor beta chains were all read from a single sample in a study of cytomegalovirus exposure and HLA in healthy donors. The protocol was immunoSEQ multiplex PCR, while the TCRdb copy is restricted to in-frame clones and leaves out a portion. The data show tens of thousands of clones, 85% to 95% seen once. The specimen was PBMCs. Receptors originate from a woman aged 18-30 years in good health and CMV-seronegative.

J is TRBJ1-2 and V is TRBV5-8; D perhaps matches TRBD1 (5 bases). V was trimmed by 3 bases and J by 7 bases, leaving 16 bases between them. Germline loops: CDR1 SGHTS, CDR2 YDEGEE. The CDR3 has 14 amino acids. Here the CDR3 reads CASSSGRDSFGYTF. For the CDR3, the DNA is TGTGCCAGCAGCTCAGGCAGGGACTCATTTGGCTACACCTTC.

The rearrangement uses TRBV5-5 and TRBJ2-7; 10 nucleotides align to TRBD1. Germline lookup yields CDR1 SGHKS and CDR2 YYEKEE (reference sequence). This CDR3 is 15 amino acids long. V trimming: 4 bases; J trimming: 3 bases; junction bases outside the gene matches: 7. The CDR3, as DNA: TGTGCCAGCAGCCCTGGGACAGGGGAAAACTACGAGCAGTACTTC. The encoded protein is CASSPGTGENYEQYF.

The gene calls are TRBV5-6 and TRBJ2-3, with 7 nucleotides matching TRBD1. After removal of 3 bases from V and 1 base from J, the junction contained 5 bases not matched to a gene. From germline, CDR1 is SGHDT and CDR2 YYEEEE. CDR3 length: 15 residues. CDR3 in DNA: TGTGCCAGCAGCTCCCCAGGGGGTCGCACAGATACGCAGTATTTT. It yields the protein CASSSPGGRTDTQYF.

The rearrangement joins TRBV27 to TRBJ2-1, with 8 bases fitting TRBD2. The junction had 14 bases not matched to a gene; V was cut back by 8 bases and J by 8 bases. The V gene's germline CDR1 is MNHEY and CDR2 SMNVEV (reference sequence). The CDR3 runs 15 residues. The CDR3 loop is CASAPGLEFFYEQFF. The DNA of the CDR3 is TGTGCCAGCGCACCGGGACTAGAGTTTTTCTATGAGCAGTTCTTC.

The chain recombines TRBV27 with TRBJ2-7; 7 bases fit TRBD1. Germline loops: CDR1 MNHEY, CDR2 SMNVEV (reference sequence). J lost 2 bases, V lost 0 bases, and 1 base had no gene match. The CDR3 contains 14 residues. CDR3 DNA sequence: TGTGCCAGCAGTTTATCTACAGGGGCCTACGAGCAGTACTTC. It specifies CASSLSTGAYEQYF.

The chain carries TRBV30 and TRBJ1-5, with a tentative D call TRBD1 (5 bases). This CDR3 contains 15 residues. Germline assignment: CDR1 GTSNPN and CDR2 SVGIG (reference sequence). V was trimmed by 3 bases and J by 0 bases, leaving 12 bases between them. The CDR3 is CAWSTGGYSNQPQHF. The CDR3 DNA follows: TGTGCCTGGAGCACCGGGGGATATAGCAATCAGCCCCAGCATTTT.

This CDR3 is CASSPEQGLYGYTF. For the CDR3, the DNA is TGTGCCAGCTCACCAGAACAGGGGTTATATGGCTACACCTTC. The chain couples TRBV18 to TRBJ1-2; TRBD1 matches at 7 bases. The germline V gene has CDR1 KGHSH and CDR2 LQKENI. This CDR3 is 14 amino acids long. The trim removed 2 bases at V and 5 bases at J, leaving 5 bases unmatched.

V usage is TRBV7-2 and J usage is TRBJ2-7; 9 nucleotides align to TRBD2. This CDR3 region has 16 residues. The V gene end was trimmed by 3 bases and the J gene end by 2 bases; junction bases not matched to a gene: 8. Germline V gene lookup returns CDR1 SGHTA and CDR2 FQGNSA. The CDR3 DNA is TGTGCCAGCAGCTTCAGTAGCGGGGGTTCCCCCTACGAGCAGTACTTC. Its translation is CASSFSSGGSPYEQYF.

A single count supports this clone. The genes are TRBV2 and TRBJ2-7; a possible D gene is TRBD2 (6 bases). This CDR3 contains 17 residues. V was shortened by 2 bases and J by 0 bases, with 17 bases between the two germline ends. CDR1 and CDR2 from the germline V gene are SNHLY and FYNNEI. In nucleotides, the CDR3 is TGTGCCAGCAGTGAACGTATCCGGGACTGGAGCTCCTACGAGCAGTACTTC. It codes for CASSERIRDWSSYEQYF.

The chain recombines TRBV5-1 with TRBJ1-5; 9 positions agree with TRBD1. Per germline, CDR1 SGHRS and CDR2 YFSETQ. CDR3 length equals 15 residues. V was pared by 4 bases and J by 4 bases, with 6 bases of the junction left unmatched. CDR3 bases: TGCGCCAGCAGCGAGGGACAGGGAGGGAATCAGCCCCAGCATTTT. Encoded protein: CASSEGQGGNQPQHF.

The chain combines TRBV30 with TRBJ1-2, with D possibly matching TRBD1 (5 bases). CDR3 size: 13 residues. Trimming stripped 6 bases from V and 7 bases from J, with 18 bases between. The germline gives CDR1 GTSNPN, CDR2 SVGIG (reference sequence). Written as DNA, the CDR3 is TGTGCCTGTTTCTGCAAAGGGGTACTTGGCTACACCTTC. As protein: CACFCKGVLGYTF.

This chain connects TRBV6-5 to TRBJ1-2, with 7 positions matching TRBD1. The CDR3 has 13 amino acids. J lost 1 base, V lost 5 bases, and 1 base had no gene match. Germline V gene data show CDR1 as MNHEY and CDR2 as SVGAGI. CDR3 protein: CASSRQGNYGYTF. The CDR3 DNA is TGTGCCAGCAGTCGACAGGGTAACTATGGCTACACCTTC.

The chain uses TRBV5-1 and TRBJ2-1; the match to TRBD1 covers 8 bases. The CDR3 sequence is 19 residues long. The V segment lost 4 bases and the J segment 4 bases; nucleotides outside the gene matches: 19. Germline V lookup: CDR1 SGHRS, CDR2 YFSETQ. CDR3: CASSRDRTLNGVPYNEQFF. CDR3 in DNA: TGCGCCAGCAGCAGGGACAGGACCCTGAATGGAGTTCCTTACAATGAGCAGTTCTTC. The full variable domain, rest sourced from reference TRBV5-1 and TRBJ2-1, is KAGVTQTPRYLIKTRGQQVTLSCSPISGHRSVSWYQQTPGQGLQFLFEYFSETQRNKGNFPGRFSGRQFSNSRSEMNVSTLELGDSALYLCASSRDRTLNGVPYNEQFFGPGTRLTVL.

The chain has TRBV30 and TRBJ2-1; 9 nucleotides agree with TRBD2. Germline trimming cut 3 bases from V and 10 bases from J; bases unmatched to any gene: 10. The CDR3 runs to 14 residues. Germline values: CDR1 GTSNPN, CDR2 SVGIG (reference sequence). CDR3 loop: CAWRSSGEGGEQFF. The CDR3 DNA reads TGTGCCTGGAGGTCTAGCGGGGAAGGTGGGGAGCAGTTCTTC.

This sequence joins TRBV30 and TRBJ2-5; TRBD2 is a possible D gene (5 bases). Trimming removed 2 bases at V and 1 base at J, with 17 bases between. Germline V gene data show CDR1 as GTSNPN and CDR2 as SVGIG (reference sequence). This CDR3 region has 16 residues. The CDR3 bases are TGTGCCTGGAGTAGTATCAGAGTGGCGGGCCAAGAGACCCAGTACTTC. Its protein is CAWSSIRVAGQETQYF.

The gene calls are TRBV4-1 and TRBJ2-1; D uncertain. Germline assignment: CDR1 MGHRA and CDR2 YSYEKL. The CDR3 is made up of 13 amino acids. The V end lost 1 base, the J end lost 10 bases, and 11 bases lay between the germline ends. DNA for the CDR3: TGCGCCAGCAGCCAAGCTAGATTTCGGGAGCAGTTCTTC. It encodes CASSQARFREQFF.

This sequence joins TRBV30 and TRBJ1-1; 7 bases match TRBD1. The CDR3 is 16 residues long. J gave up 0 bases and V 1 base, and 8 bases lay outside the gene matches. CDR1 is GTSNPN, CDR2 SVGIG, per germline (reference sequence). The chain's CDR3 is CAWSGDRDSMNTEAFF. The CDR3 DNA follows: TGTGCCTGGAGTGGTGACAGGGACTCTATGAACACTGAAGCTTTCTTT.

The rearrangement joins TRBV6-6 to TRBJ1-6, with D maybe TRBD1 (6 bases). The CDR3 length is 14 residues. The germline V and J ends were trimmed by 0 bases and 7 bases, with 7 bases remaining between them. Germline CDR1 and CDR2: MNHNY and SVGAGI (reference sequence). Written as DNA, the CDR3 is TGTGCCAGCAGTTACTCCGGACAGAATTCACCCCTCCACTTT. Protein: CASSYSGQNSPLHF.

The chain uses TRBV9 and TRBJ2-7; 7 bases are a match to TRBD1. Trimming cost V 4 bases and J 3 bases; bases outside gene matches: 13. There are 16 residues in the CDR3. The germline gives CDR1 SGDLS, CDR2 YYNGEE. CDR3 amino acids: CASSPSVTGASYEQYF. For the CDR3, the DNA is TGTGCCAGCAGCCCTAGTGTAACAGGGGCTAGCTACGAGCAGTACTTC.

V is TRBV5-1 and J is TRBJ1-1; unclear D gene. This CDR3 has 14 amino acids. Germline CDR1 is SGHRS and CDR2 is YFSETQ. Trimming shortened V by 0 bases and J by 6 bases, and 12 bases separated the two germline ends. This CDR3 reads CASSLAGIHAEAFF. The CDR3 DNA sequence: TGCGCCAGCAGCTTGGCGGGGATTCACGCTGAAGCTTTCTTT.

This chain uses TRBV5-4 with TRBJ1-5, with a weak D call TRBD1 (6 bases). The CDR3 runs 13 residues. V shed 3 bases and J shed 6 bases, with 10 bases lying between them. Germline V CDR1 and CDR2: SGHNT, YYREEE (reference sequence). The CDR3 reads CASSSGDGQPQHF. CDR3 sequence (DNA): TGTGCCAGCAGCTCAGGGGATGGTCAGCCCCAGCATTTT.

CDR3 protein: CASSMGVSTNEKLFF. Written as DNA, the CDR3 is TGTGCCAGTAGTATGGGAGTTTCAACTAATGAAAAACTGTTTTTT. V usage is TRBV19 and J usage is TRBJ1-4; D is unclear. Trimming removed 3 bases from V and 0 bases from J, with 8 bases in between. The CDR3 loop spans 15 amino acids. The germline V gene encodes CDR1 LNHDA and CDR2 SQIVND (reference sequence).